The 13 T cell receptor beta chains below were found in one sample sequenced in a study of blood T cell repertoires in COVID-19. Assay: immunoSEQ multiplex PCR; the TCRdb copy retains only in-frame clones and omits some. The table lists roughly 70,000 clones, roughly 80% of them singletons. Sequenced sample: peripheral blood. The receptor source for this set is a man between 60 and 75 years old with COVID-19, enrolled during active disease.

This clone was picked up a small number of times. CDR3 nucleotide sequence: TGTGCCACCAGTGAAAGGGACGGGAGAAGGTTCTTC. Its translation: CATSERDGRRFF. The chain uses TRBV24-1 and TRBJ2-1; weak D call: TRBD2 (6 bases). The CDR3 sequence is 12 residues long. The V gene's germline CDR1 is KGHDR and CDR2 SFDVKD. V dropped 4 bases and J dropped 15 bases, with 15 bases sitting between them.

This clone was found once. The CDR3 sequence is CATRLAVTAGELFF. In DNA form, the CDR3 reads TGTGCCACTAGACTAGCGGTAACGGCCGGGGAGCTGTTTTTT. The chain couples TRBV2 to TRBJ2-2; TRBD2 matches at 9 bases. Losses at the gene ends were 10 bases for V and 6 bases for J; bases not matched to a gene: 9. The germline V gene encodes CDR1 SNHLY and CDR2 FYNNEI. This CDR3 region has 14 residues.

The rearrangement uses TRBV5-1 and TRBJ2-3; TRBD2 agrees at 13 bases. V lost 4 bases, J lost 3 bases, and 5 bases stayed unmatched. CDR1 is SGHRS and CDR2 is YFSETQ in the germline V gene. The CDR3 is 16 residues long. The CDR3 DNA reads TGCGCCAGCAGCCGAGGACTAGCGGGAGCGACAGATACGCAGTATTTT. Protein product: CASSRGLAGATDTQYF.

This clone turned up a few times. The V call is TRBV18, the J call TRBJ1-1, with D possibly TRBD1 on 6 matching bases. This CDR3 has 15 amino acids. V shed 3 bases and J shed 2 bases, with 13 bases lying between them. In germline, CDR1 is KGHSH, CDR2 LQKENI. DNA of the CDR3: TGTGCCAGCTCACCCTTGGACAGTCCAAACACTGAAGCTTTCTTT. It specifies CASSPLDSPNTEAFF. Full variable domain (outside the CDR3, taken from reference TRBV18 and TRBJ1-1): NAGVMQNPRHLVRRRGQEARLRCSPMKGHSHVYWYRQLPEEGLKFMVYLQKENIIDESGMPKERFSAEFPKEGPSILRIQQVVRGDSAAYFCASSPLDSPNTEAFFGQGTRLTVV.

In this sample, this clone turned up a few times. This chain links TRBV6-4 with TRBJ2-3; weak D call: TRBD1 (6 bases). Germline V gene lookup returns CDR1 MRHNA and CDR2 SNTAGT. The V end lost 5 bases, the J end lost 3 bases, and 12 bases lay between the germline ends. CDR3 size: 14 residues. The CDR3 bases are TGTGCCAGCAGTCTCACCGACAGGACAGATACGCAGTATTTT. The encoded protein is CASSLTDRTDTQYF.

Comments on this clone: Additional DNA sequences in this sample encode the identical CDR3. The DNA of the CDR3 is TGTGCCAGCAGCCGAGGGACAGATACGCAGTATTTT. Translated: CASSRGTDTQYF. The chain employs TRBV11-3 and TRBJ2-3; D is possibly TRBD2 (5 bases). With 5 bases removed from V and 3 bases from J, the gap between germline ends came to 6 bases. Germline V gene lookup returns CDR1 SGHNT and CDR2 YENEEA. The CDR3 totals 12 residues.

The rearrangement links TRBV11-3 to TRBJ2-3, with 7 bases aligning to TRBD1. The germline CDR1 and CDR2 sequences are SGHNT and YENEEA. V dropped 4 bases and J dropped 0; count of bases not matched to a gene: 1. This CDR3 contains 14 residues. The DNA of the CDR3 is TGTGCCAGCAGCTGGGACAGAAGCACAGATACGCAGTATTTT. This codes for CASSWDRSTDTQYF.

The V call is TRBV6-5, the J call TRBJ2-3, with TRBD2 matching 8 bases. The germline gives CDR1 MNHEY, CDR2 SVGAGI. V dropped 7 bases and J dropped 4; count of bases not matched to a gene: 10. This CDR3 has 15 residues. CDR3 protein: CASKIGTRTADTQYF. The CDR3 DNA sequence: TGTGCCAGCAAAATCGGGACTAGGACAGCAGATACGCAGTATTTT.

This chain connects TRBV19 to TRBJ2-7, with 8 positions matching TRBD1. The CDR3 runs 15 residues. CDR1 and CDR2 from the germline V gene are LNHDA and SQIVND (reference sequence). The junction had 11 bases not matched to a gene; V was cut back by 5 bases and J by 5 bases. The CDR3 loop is CASSQVSGGADEQYF. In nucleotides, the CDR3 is TGTGCCAGTAGTCAGGTGTCAGGGGGCGCGGACGAGCAGTACTTC.

The CDR3 reads CASGVMEGQYEQYF. CDR3 DNA sequence: TGTGCCAGCGGAGTTATGGAGGGGCAGTACGAGCAGTACTTC. The V and J genes are TRBV28 and TRBJ2-7, with D possibly matching TRBD2 (6 bases). This CDR3 is built from 14 residues. V gave up 8 bases and J gave up 4 bases, with 18 bases separating them. CDR1 is MDHEN, CDR2 SYDVKM, per germline.

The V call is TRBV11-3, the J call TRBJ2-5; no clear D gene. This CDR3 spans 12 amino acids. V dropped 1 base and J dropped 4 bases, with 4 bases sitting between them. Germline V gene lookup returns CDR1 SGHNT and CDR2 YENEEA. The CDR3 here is CASSLAGETQYF. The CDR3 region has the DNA TGTGCCAGCAGCTTAGCGGGAGAGACCCAGTACTTC.

For the CDR3, the DNA is TGTGCCAGTAGTATCCGCGACGGAGGTCTCCGGCAAGAGACCCAGTACTTC. It specifies CASSIRDGGLRQETQYF. This chain connects TRBV19 to TRBJ2-5; perhaps TRBD2 as D (5 bases). The ends were cut back, 3 bases at V and 2 bases at J, with 19 bases in the middle. CDR1 and CDR2 from the germline V gene are LNHDA and SQIVND (reference sequence). The CDR3 has 17 residues. Supplemented by reference TRBV19 and TRBJ2-5, the full variable domain reads DGGITQSPKYLFRKEGQNVTLSCEQNLNHDAMYWYRQDPGQGLRLIYYSQIVNDFQKGDIAEGYSVSREKKESFPLTVTSAQKNPTAFYLCASSIRDGGLRQETQYFGPGTRLLVL.

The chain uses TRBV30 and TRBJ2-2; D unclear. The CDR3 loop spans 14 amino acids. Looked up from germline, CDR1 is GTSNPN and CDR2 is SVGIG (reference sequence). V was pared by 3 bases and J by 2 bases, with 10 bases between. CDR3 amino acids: CAWSRVTNTGELFF. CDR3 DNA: TGTGCCTGGAGCCGGGTAACCAACACCGGGGAGCTGTTTTTT.